The text below deals with one T cell receptor (beta chain). This sample stems from a study of blood T cell repertoires in COVID-19. Methods used by the authors: Reference gene primer amplification gave estimated nucleated cell counts. Here immunoSEQ multiplex PCR was the method, and the copy in TCRdb shows in-frame clones only, minus some. The V and J calls and clone size are taken from that table; D and trimming were inferred from the DNA. The profile shows 130,000 or so clones, approximately 83% of them singletons. The germline V gene encodes CDR1 SGHVS and CDR2 FQNEAQ. V was clipped by 5 bases and J by 2 bases, with 14 bases between them. The CDR3 contains 15 residues. The participants were between about 18 and 95 years old and came from some 25 US areas. Recovered participants had two consecutive negative NP/OP PCR tests, healthcare professional clearance, or symptom resolution.

Input material: PBMCs or T cells enriched from blood (not recorded which). The rearrangement uses TRBV7-8 and TRBJ2-3; D call uncertain. The TCR was taken from a man aged 50 to 60 who had recovered from COVID-19. CDR3 in amino acids: CASSTRPANTDTQYF. For the CDR3, the DNA is TGTGCCAGCAGCACCCGTCCCGCTAACACAGATACGCAGTATTTT.